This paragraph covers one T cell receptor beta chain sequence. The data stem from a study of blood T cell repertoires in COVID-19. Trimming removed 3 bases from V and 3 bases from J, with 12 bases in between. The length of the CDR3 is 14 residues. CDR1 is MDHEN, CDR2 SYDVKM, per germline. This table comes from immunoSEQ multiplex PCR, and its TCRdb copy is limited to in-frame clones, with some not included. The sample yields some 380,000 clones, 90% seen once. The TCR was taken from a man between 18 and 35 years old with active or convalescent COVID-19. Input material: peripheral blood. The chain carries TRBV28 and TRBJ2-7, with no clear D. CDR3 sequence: CASSFIVSSYEQYF. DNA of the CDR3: TGTGCCAGCAGTTTTATTGTCTCTAGCTACGAGCAGTACTTC.